One and the same sample provided the 6 T cell receptor beta chains below, sequenced in a study of control samples from healthy donors and cancer patients. Profiling relied on immunoSEQ multiplex PCR, and the TCRdb table lists in-frame clones only, not all of them. The table lists about 190,000 clones, around 93% of them singletons, with approximately 1.8% in the top ten. The source material was blood. Receptor source: a young man in good health.

The chain combines TRBV21-1 with TRBJ2-2; the table's TRBD1 call for D was not verified on the DNA. TRBV21-1 is a recognized pseudogene. The length of the CDR3 is 13 residues. The CDR3 nucleotides are TGTGCCAGCAGCCAGGGCGAAATCGGGGAGCTGTTTTTT. Protein sequence: CASSQGEIGELFF.

This clone has more than one count but fewer than ten. This chain connects TRBV2 to TRBJ2-5; tentatively, D is TRBD1 or TRBD2 (6 bases each). The CDR3 consists of 13 residues. Between the trimmed V and J ends, which lost 8 bases and 5 bases, there was a span of 15 bases. Germline V gives CDR1 SNHLY, CDR2 FYNNEI. The CDR3 nucleotides read TGTGCCAGCGCCCTAGGGGGGTGGGAGACCCAGTACTTC. Translated, it gives CASALGGWETQYF.

The rearrangement joins TRBV18 to TRBJ1-1; D remains unclear. The V end lost 3 bases, the J end lost 1 base, and 6 bases lay between the germline ends. Per the germline V gene, CDR1 is KGHSH and CDR2 is LQKENI. This CDR3 is built from 13 residues. The CDR3 bases are TGTGCCAGCTCACCCGCACAGAACACTGAAGCTTTCTTT. Its protein is CASSPAQNTEAFF.

This clone was detected only once. The chain recombines TRBV13 with TRBJ2-7; 10 nucleotides match TRBD1. The CDR3 runs to 14 residues. Germline CDR1 is PRHDT and CDR2 is FYEKMQ (reference sequence). With V trimmed by 5 bases and J by 5 bases, 6 bases remained unmatched. The CDR3 protein is CASSTGQGVNEQYF. CDR3 coding DNA: TGTGCCAGCAGCACCGGACAGGGGGTAAACGAGCAGTACTTC. The whole variable domain, remainder taken from reference TRBV13 and TRBJ2-7, is AAGVIQSPRHLIKEKRETATLKCYPIPRHDTVYWYQQGPGQDPQFLISFYEKMQSDKGSIPDRFSAQQFSDYHSELNMSSLELGDSALYFCASSTGQGVNEQYFGPGTRLTVT.

The rearrangement joins TRBV7-9 to TRBJ1-2; D may be TRBD1 (5 bases). CDR1 and CDR2 (germline): SEHNR, FQNEAQ (reference sequence). This CDR3 contains 13 residues. Trimming cost V 4 bases and J 6 bases, with 12 bases left between them. CDR3: CASSSFGGNGYTF. Here the CDR3 DNA reads TGTGCCAGCAGCTCCTTTGGGGGGAATGGCTACACCTTC.

This rearrangement joins TRBV7-2 to TRBJ2-7; D call uncertain. Germline V lookup: CDR1 SGHTA, CDR2 FQGNSA. V lost 5 bases and J 3 bases, leaving 5 bases between the germline ends. The CDR3 covers 11 residues. This CDR3 is CASSLHYEQYF. In DNA form, the CDR3 reads TGTGCCAGCAGCCTTCACTACGAGCAGTACTTC. Full variable domain (missing parts from reference TRBV7-2 and TRBJ2-7): GAGVSQSPSNKVTEKGKDVELRCDPISGHTALYWYRQSLGQGLEFLIYFQGNSAPDKSGLPSDRFSAERTGGSVSTLTIQRTQQEDSAVYLCASSLHYEQYFGPGTRLTVT.